Sequencing of this T cell receptor beta chain was carried out in a study of blood T cell repertoires in COVID-19. Measured with immunoSEQ multiplex PCR; TCRdb has only the in-frame clones, and not every one. Among about 330,000 clones listed, more than 70% were seen once. CDR3 length equals 15 residues. Germline V CDR1 and CDR2: SGHTA, FQGNSA. The V end was cut by 1 base, the J end by 0 bases, with 10 bases between. The rearrangement links TRBV7-2 to TRBJ2-7; perhaps TRBD2 as D (5 bases). The origin of this receptor is a man between 18 and 29 years old who had recovered from COVID-19. The sample taken for sequencing was peripheral blood. The CDR3 loop reads CASSLETTGSYEQYF. The CDR3 coding sequence is TGTGCCAGCAGCTTAGAGACTACGGGCTCCTACGAGCAGTACTTC. The whole variable domain, remainder taken from reference TRBV7-2 and TRBJ2-7, is GAGVSQSPSNKVTEKGKDVELRCDPISGHTALYWYRQSLGQGLEFLIYFQGNSAPDKSGLPSDRFSAERTGGSVSTLTIQRTQQEDSAVYLCASSLETTGSYEQYFGPGTRLTVT.